Following are 14 T cell receptor beta chains from one sample sequenced in a study of CXCR4 blockade with PD-1 therapy in pancreatic cancer. The assay was immunoSEQ multiplex PCR, and TCRdb's table has in-frame clones only and misses some. The sample carries around 1,700 clones, around 39% recorded once. Sequencing was carried out using tumor tissue. The origin of the receptors is a human donor with pancreatic ductal adenocarcinoma.

The chain combines TRBV11-3 with TRBJ2-5, with D uncertain. The germline CDR1 and CDR2 sequences are SGHNT and YENEEA. Deletions cut 3 bases from V and 5 bases from J, with 13 bases between. The CDR3 sequence is 14 residues long. CDR3 sequence reads: CASSLWGYGETQYF. The CDR3 nucleotides read TGTGCCAGCAGCTTGTGGGGTTACGGGGAGACCCAGTACTTC.

This chain's CDR3 is CASSSEQVGQYF. In DNA, the CDR3 is TGTGCCAGCTCATCCGAACAGGTCGGGCAGTACTTC. This chain uses TRBV18 with TRBJ2-7, with a weak D call TRBD1 (5 bases). V was clipped by 5 bases and J by 9 bases, with 14 bases between them. The CDR3 extends over 12 amino acids. Germline CDR1 KGHSH, CDR2 LQKENI. The full variable domain, its missing parts supplied by reference TRBV18 and TRBJ2-7, is NAGVMQNPRHLVRRRGQEARLRCSPMKGHSHVYWYRQLPEEGLKFMVYLQKENIIDESGMPKERFSAEFPKEGPSILRIQQVVRGDSAAYFCASSSEQVGQYFGPGTRLTVT.

This clone appeared once. This rearrangement joins TRBV19 to TRBJ1-2, with a weak D call TRBD1 (5 bases). V gave up 6 bases and J gave up 8 bases, with 13 bases separating them. This CDR3 is 12 amino acids long. Germline CDR1 and CDR2: LNHDA and SQIVND (reference sequence). The CDR3 sequence: CASSYWGNGYTF. Written as DNA, the CDR3 is TGTGCCAGTAGCTATTGGGGGAACGGCTACACCTTC.

This clone was detected only a few times. The chain couples TRBV9 to TRBJ1-2; 8 positions agree with TRBD1. The CDR3 is 13 amino acids. The J segment lost 11 bases and the V segment lost 3 bases, leaving 9 bases of the junction unmatched. Germline V gene data show CDR1 as SGDLS and CDR2 as YYNGEE. This CDR3 reads CASSGQGQGSYTF. CDR3 DNA sequence: TGTGCCAGCAGCGGGCAAGGACAGGGTAGTTACACCTTC.

The chain couples TRBV14 to TRBJ2-5; a possible D gene is TRBD1 (6 bases). V was cut by 3 bases and J by 4 bases, with 9 bases left in between. This CDR3 spans 13 amino acids. The germline CDR1 and CDR2 sequences are SGHDN and FVKESK. The CDR3 protein is CASSQGRGETQYF. The DNA of the CDR3 is TGTGCCAGCAGCCAGGGCAGGGGAGAGACCCAGTACTTC.

This sequence joins TRBV19 and TRBJ1-5; TRBD1 is a possible D gene (6 bases). Trimming cost V 3 bases and J 5 bases, with 14 bases left between them. Germline CDR1 LNHDA, CDR2 SQIVND (reference sequence). CDR3 length: 15 amino acids. CDR3 nucleotide sequence: TGTGCCAGTAGTATTGGGGGGGGCCCTTATCAGCCCCAGCATTTT. It translates to CASSIGGGPYQPQHF.

V usage is TRBV11-3 and J usage is TRBJ2-6, with 8 bases lining up with TRBD2. Per germline, CDR1 SGHNT and CDR2 YENEEA. The CDR3 covers 18 residues. The V segment lost 1 base and the J segment 0 bases; nucleotides outside the gene matches: 5. The DNA for the CDR3 is TGTGCCAGCAGCTTAGTGACTAGCGCGAGCTCTGGGGCCAACGTCCTGACTTTC. It encodes CASSLVTSASSGANVLTF.

The chain uses TRBV10-3 and TRBJ2-5, with D perhaps TRBD2 (6 bases). CDR3 length equals 14 residues. Germline-derived CDR1 and CDR2 are ENHRY and SYGVKD. V dropped 0 bases and J dropped 3 bases, with 8 bases sitting between them. The CDR3 DNA sequence: TGTGCCATCAGTGAGTCGTGGAGGGAAGAGACCCAGTACTTC. Translating it yields CAISESWREETQYF.

Only one count was recorded for this clone. The rearrangement joins TRBV14 to TRBJ2-1; TRBD2 matches 8 bases. This CDR3 region has 15 residues. Losses at the gene ends were 4 bases for V and 0 bases for J; bases not matched to a gene: 2. Germline CDR1 is SGHDN and CDR2 is FVKESK. Here the CDR3 DNA reads TGTGCCAGCAGCCCTGGACTAGCCTCCTACAATGAGCAGTTCTTC. It yields the protein CASSPGLASYNEQFF.

The V gene is TRBV19, the J gene TRBJ2-2, with 7 bases fitting TRBD1. V was pared by 5 bases and J by 1 base, with 7 bases of the junction left unmatched. The germline V gene has CDR1 LNHDA and CDR2 SQIVND (reference sequence). CDR3 size: 16 residues. CDR3 amino acids: CASSRWAGGNTGELFF. CDR3 in DNA: TGTGCCAGTAGTCGGTGGGCAGGGGGGAACACCGGGGAGCTGTTTTTT.

The V gene is TRBV18, the J gene TRBJ1-2, with 8 bases aligning to TRBD1. The CDR3 length is 16 residues. Trimming took 4 bases from V and 6 from J; bases not matched to a gene: 13. CDR1 and CDR2 (germline): KGHSH, LQKENI. DNA of the CDR3: TGTGCCAGCTCACTGGATCCAGGCGGCAGGGGGCATGGCTACACCTTC. Its protein product is CASSLDPGGRGHGYTF.

The sample holds a few counts of this clone. This chain uses TRBV19 with TRBJ2-7; TRBD2 matches at 7 bases. The CDR3 is 15 residues long. Germline CDR1 and CDR2: LNHDA and SQIVND (reference sequence). After removal of 3 bases from V and 6 bases from J, the junction contained 11 bases not matched to a gene. The CDR3 bases are TGTGCCAGTAGTATCTCTAGCGGTTGGGGAGGCGAGCAGTACTTC. It is translated as CASSISSGWGGEQYF.

The sample holds a few counts of this clone. V and J are TRBV11-3 and TRBJ2-2; the D is unclear. CDR3 length: 14 amino acids. V lost 3 bases to trimming and J lost 1 base, with 6 bases between them. In germline, CDR1 is SGHNT, CDR2 YENEEA. The CDR3 spells CASSLAGNTGELFF. In DNA, the CDR3 is TGTGCCAGCAGCTTGGCTGGGAACACCGGGGAGCTGTTTTTT.

J is TRBJ2-7 and V is TRBV18; unclear D gene. Germline-derived CDR1 and CDR2 are KGHSH and LQKENI. CDR3 length equals 13 residues. Trimming removed 4 bases at V and 3 bases at J, with 10 bases between. CDR3 sequence reads: CASSLDRNYEQYF. As DNA, the CDR3 is TGTGCCAGCTCACTCGACCGGAACTACGAGCAGTACTTC.